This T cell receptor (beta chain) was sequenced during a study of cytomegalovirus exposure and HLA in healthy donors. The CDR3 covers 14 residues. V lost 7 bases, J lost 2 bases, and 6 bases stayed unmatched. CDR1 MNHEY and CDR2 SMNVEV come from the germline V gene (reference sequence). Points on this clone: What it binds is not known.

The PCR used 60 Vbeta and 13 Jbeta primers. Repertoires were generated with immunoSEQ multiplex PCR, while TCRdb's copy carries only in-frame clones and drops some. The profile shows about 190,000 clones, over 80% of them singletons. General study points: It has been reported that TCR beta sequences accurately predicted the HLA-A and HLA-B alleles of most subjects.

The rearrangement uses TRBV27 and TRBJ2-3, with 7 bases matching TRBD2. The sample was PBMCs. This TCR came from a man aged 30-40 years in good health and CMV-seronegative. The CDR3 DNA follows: TGTGCCAGCACCCCTAGCGGTTACACAGATACGCAGTATTTT. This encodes CASTPSGYTDTQYF.